This T cell receptor beta chain was obtained from a study of T cells in Graves' hyperthyroidism and ophthalmopathy. The CDR3 regions of TCR beta were amplified from RNA transcripts. The primer set for the first-round RT-PCR of the TCR CDR3 was HTBI. TCRdb re-called the multiplex PCR reads through MiXCR, storing one row per CDR3 protein. The table has 550,000 to 700,000 distinct CDR3 sequences, approximately 14% seen once. This clonotype was picked up a small number of times. CDR1 and CDR2 from the germline V gene are WSHSY and SAAADI. The CDR3 has 15 residues. The V end was cut by 7 bases, the J end by 7 bases, with 19 bases between.

This TCR was sampled from a woman between 40 and 50 years old with Graves' ophthalmopathy. Sequencing was performed on blood. The chain carries TRBV10-2 and TRBJ2-2; possible D gene TRBD2, 6 bases. The CDR3 protein is CASKLGTSMSGELFF. The CDR3 DNA is TGCGCCAGCAAGTTAGGTACTAGCATGAGCGGGGAGCTGTTTTTT.